This is a list of T cell receptor beta chains from one sample in a study of cytomegalovirus exposure and HLA in healthy donors. TCRdb's copy holds only in-frame clones and misses some; the assay was immunoSEQ multiplex PCR. The repertoire holds around 150,000 clones, with approximately 82% as singletons. The sample taken for sequencing was PBMCs. Receptors originate from a woman aged 40 to 49 in good health and CMV-seropositive. CDR3s include the opening cysteine and the closing phenylalanine or tryptophan. The D gene is left open where the match is weak. A clone size is listed for some rows: how often the clone was seen (once, few, many), or a class if it is expanded.

J gene | D gene | clone size | V gene | CDR3 protein | CDR3 DNA
TRBJ1-1 | TRBD1 | few | TRBV18 | CASSPTTGTGQPEAFF | TGTGCCAGCTCACCAACAACCGGGACAGGACAACCTGAAGCTTTCTTT
TRBJ2-5 | - | - | TRBV5-1 | CASSPGRGGQETQYF | TGCGCCAGCAGCCCTGGACGGGGTGGTCAAGAGACCCAGTACTTC
TRBJ1-1 | TRBD1 | - | TRBV27 | CATRDSVNTEAFF | TGTGCCACCAGGGACAGTGTGAACACTGAAGCTTTCTTT
TRBJ1-2 | TRBD1 | - | TRBV28 | CASSLDRVNGYTF | TGTGCCAGCAGTTTGGACAGGGTGAATGGCTACACCTTC
TRBJ2-5 | - | - | TRBV5-1 | CASSFGQGQETQYF | TGCGCCAGCAGCTTCGGTCAGGGCCAAGAGACCCAGTACTTC
TRBJ1-5 | - | - | TRBV21-1 | CASHNWGPQPQHF | TGTGCCAGCCATAATTGGGGGCCTCAGCCCCAGCATTTT
TRBJ1-1 | - | - | TRBV28 | CASSLSGVHEAFF | TGTGCCAGCAGTTTAAGCGGCGTTCATGAAGCTTTCTTT
TRBJ1-1 | TRBD1 | - | TRBV19 | CASTTGGPLNTEAFF | TGTGCCAGTACTACAGGGGGCCCTCTGAACACTGAAGCTTTCTTT
TRBJ1-1 | - | - | TRBV10-3 | CAIMVNINTEAFF | TGTGCCATCATGGTAAACATTAACACTGAAGCTTTCTTT
TRBJ2-7 | - | - | TRBV5-6 | CASSSNYEQYF | TGTGCCAGCAGCTCAAACTACGAGCAGTACTTC
TRBJ2-5 | TRBD2 | - | TRBV5-1 | CASSPEASGRAGDEQYF | TGCGCCAGCAGCCCGGAGGCTAGCGGGAGGGCCGGTGATGAGCAGTACTTC
TRBJ1-3 | - | few | TRBV30 | CAWSVEGNTIYF | TGTGCCTGGAGTGTTGAGGGAAACACCATATATTTT
TRBJ1-2 | - | - | TRBV2 | CASSGGGQNYGYTF | TGTGCCAGCAGTGGGGGGGGGCAGAACTATGGCTACACCTTC
TRBJ2-7 | - | - | TRBV30 | CAWGDFDSEQYF | TGTGCCTGGGGGGACTTTGACTCCGAGCAGTACTTC
TRBJ2-3 | - | - | TRBV18 | CASSPGSADTQYF | TGTGCCAGCTCACCCGGGTCGGCAGATACGCAGTATTTT
TRBJ2-2 | TRBD2 | - | TRBV7-3 | CASSPGGQPHTGELFF | TGTGCCAGCAGCCCGGGGGGGCAGCCTCACACCGGGGAGCTGTTTTTT
TRBJ2-1 | TRBD2 | - | TRBV28 | CASRGLAGLNEQFF | TGTGCCAGCAGGGGTTTAGCGGGATTGAATGAGCAGTTCTTC
TRBJ2-1 | - | - | TRBV5-6 | CASSLGSDRLYNEQFF | TGTGCCAGCAGCCTCGGATCGGACAGATTATACAATGAGCAGTTCTTC
TRBJ2-7 | - | - | TRBV28 | CASRGTPGYEQYF | TGTGCCAGCAGGGGGACTCCCGGTTACGAGCAGTACTTC
TRBJ2-7 | TRBD1 | - | TRBV28 | CASRTGGRYEQYF | TGTGCCAGCCGGACAGGGGGTCGCTACGAGCAGTACTTC
TRBJ1-2 | - | - | TRBV5-1 | CASSGPGGNGYTF | TGCGCCAGCAGTGGTCCGGGGGGTAATGGCTACACCTTC
TRBJ2-3 | TRBD1 | - | TRBV29-1 | CSVHRGITDTQYF | TGCAGCGTCCACAGGGGAATCACAGATACGCAGTATTTT
TRBJ2-2 | TRBD1 | once | TRBV5-1 | CASSPSRTGQNTGELFF | TGCGCCAGCAGCCCCAGCCGGACAGGCCAGAACACCGGGGAGCTGTTTTTT
TRBJ2-1 | - | - | TRBV29-1 | CSVENADGQFF | TGCAGCGTTGAAAACGCAGATGGGCAGTTCTTC
TRBJ2-7 | TRBD1 | - | TRBV27 | CASSLGRGPGYEQYF | TGTGCCAGCAGCCTTGGCAGGGGGCCCGGGTACGAGCAGTACTTC
TRBJ1-2 | - | few | TRBV19 | CASSARGPYGYTF | TGTGCCAGTAGTGCCAGGGGACCATATGGCTACACCTTC
TRBJ2-1 | TRBD2 | few | TRBV28 | CASSTGLADRQFF | TGTGCCAGCAGTACCGGACTAGCGGATAGGCAGTTCTTC
TRBJ1-2 | TRBD1 | - | TRBV7-3 | CASSRDRGYGYTF | TGTGCCAGCAGCCGGGACAGGGGCTATGGCTACACCTTC
TRBJ1-1 | - | - | TRBV25-1 | CASSDLGGSTFEAFF | TGTGCCAGCAGTGACTTGGGAGGCAGCACCTTTGAAGCTTTCTTT
TRBJ1-1 | - | - | TRBV7-9 | CASGAFNTEAFF | TGTGCCAGCGGGGCCTTTAACACTGAAGCTTTCTTT
TRBJ2-1 | - | once | TRBV28 | CASSFGGVGNEQFF | TGTGCCAGCAGTTTCGGGGGAGTGGGGAATGAGCAGTTCTTC
TRBJ2-3 | - | - | TRBV21-1 | CASSNSPGGDTQYF | TGTGCCAGCAGCAACAGTCCCGGGGGGGATACGCAGTATTTT
TRBJ2-3 | TRBD2 | - | TRBV6-1 | CASSGPRRGGSGSNTQYF | TGTGCCAGCAGTGGCCCACGTCGGGGCGGGAGTGGGTCTAATACGCAGTATTTT
TRBJ2-7 | TRBD1 | few | TRBV4-2 | CASSQATGTVTYEQYF | TGTGCCAGCAGCCAAGCCACCGGGACAGTTACCTACGAGCAGTACTTC
TRBJ2-1 | TRBD2 | - | TRBV27 | CASSPKRSSGKSSYNEQFF | TGTGCCAGCAGTCCTAAACGGTCTAGCGGAAAGAGCTCCTACAATGAGCAGTTCTTC
TRBJ1-5 | - | - | TRBV30 | CAWSSTLDQPQHF | TGTGCCTGGAGTTCTACGCTGGATCAGCCCCAGCATTTT
TRBJ1-5 | TRBD1 | - | TRBV7-2 | CASSPTGYQPQHF | TGTGCCAGCAGCCCGACAGGGTACCAGCCCCAGCATTTT
TRBJ1-1 | - | - | TRBV4-1 | CASSQGTGGEGAFF | TGCGCCAGCAGCCAGGGGACCGGGGGTGAGGGAGCTTTCTTT
TRBJ1-1 | - | - | TRBV28 | CASAGTINTEAFF | TGTGCCAGTGCAGGAACGATTAACACTGAAGCTTTCTTT
TRBJ2-7 | TRBD1 | - | TRBV11-2 | CASSFAGDRGYEQYF | TGTGCCAGCAGCTTTGCGGGCGACAGGGGATACGAGCAGTACTTC
TRBJ2-4 | TRBD2 | - | TRBV7-8 | CASSLRLAGVGGNIQYF | TGTGCCAGCAGCCTGCGACTAGCGGGAGTGGGTGGAAACATTCAGTACTTC
TRBJ2-4 | TRBD1 | - | TRBV6-5 | CASTRTGTKNIQYF | TGTGCCAGCACCAGGACAGGGACCAAAAACATTCAGTACTTC
TRBJ1-6 | - | - | TRBV4-3 | CASSHLAGNSPLHF | TGCGCCAGCAGCCACTTGGCCGGGAATTCACCCCTCCACTTT
TRBJ2-7 | TRBD1 | few | TRBV7-9 | CASSSGQGDSYEQYF | TGTGCCAGCAGCTCGGGACAGGGGGACTCCTACGAGCAGTACTTC
TRBJ2-1 | TRBD2 | - | TRBV11-2 | CASSLDRGLAGGNEQFF | TGTGCCAGCAGCTTAGATCGCGGGCTAGCGGGAGGGAATGAGCAGTTCTTC
TRBJ1-4 | - | - | TRBV5-4 | CASSLGGVATNEKLFF | TGTGCCAGCAGCTTGGGGGGAGTGGCAACTAATGAAAAACTGTTTTTT
TRBJ2-7 | - | - | TRBV27 | CASSSTDNSYEQYF | TGTGCCAGCAGTTCTACGGACAATTCCTACGAGCAGTACTTC
TRBJ1-1 | - | - | TRBV28 | CASSLVSRGTGAFF | TGTGCCAGCAGTTTAGTATCGAGGGGGACCGGAGCTTTCTTT
TRBJ1-2 | - | - | TRBV25-1 | CASSELGGSGYTF | TGTGCCAGCAGTGAATTGGGAGGGTCCGGCTACACCTTC
TRBJ2-3 | - | once | TRBV10-3 | CAIRKGLGEGDTQYF | TGTGCCATCAGAAAAGGACTCGGGGAAGGAGATACGCAGTATTTT
TRBJ1-1 | - | once | TRBV5-1 | CASSLASAAQNTEAFF | TGCGCCAGCAGCTTGGCCTCGGCGGCCCAGAACACTGAAGCTTTCTTT
TRBJ2-5 | TRBD2 | - | TRBV28 | CASSRSGRGETQYF | TGTGCCAGCAGTCGTAGCGGGAGAGGGGAGACCCAGTACTTC
TRBJ2-1 | TRBD2 | once | TRBV19 | CASSISGDSNEQFF | TGTGCCAGTAGTATCAGCGGGGACTCCAATGAGCAGTTCTTC
TRBJ2-1 | - | - | TRBV7-8 | CASSPWGPGNNEQFF | TGTGCCAGCAGTCCCTGGGGGCCCGGGAACAATGAGCAGTTCTTC
TRBJ2-1 | TRBD1 | - | TRBV19 | CASRNGQVLGDEQFF | TGTGCCAGTAGGAACGGACAGGTTCTTGGGGATGAGCAGTTCTTC